This TCR beta chain was captured in a study of cytomegalovirus exposure and HLA in healthy donors. Per the germline V gene, CDR1 is MNHEY and CDR2 is SMNVEV (reference sequence). The CDR3 loop spans 17 amino acids. With V trimmed by 2 bases and J by 8 bases, 14 bases remained unmatched. PCR amplification relied on 60 Vbeta primers (plus 13 Jbeta primers). The protocol was immunoSEQ multiplex PCR, while the TCRdb copy is restricted to in-frame clones and leaves out a portion. The sample shows about 180,000 clones, roughly 80% of them seen only once. This TCR came from a girl aged 5-17 years in good health and CMV-seropositive. The sample comprised PBMCs. V and J are TRBV27 and TRBJ1-4, with 7 bases that match TRBD1. The CDR3 loop is CASSLRGRQGRGEKLFF. The CDR3 nucleotides read TGTGCCAGCAGTTTACGAGGGAGACAGGGAAGGGGCGAAAAACTGTTTTTT. The variable domain in full, with the rest retrieved from reference TRBV27 and TRBJ1-4, is EAQVTQNPRYLITVTGKKLTVTCSQNMNHEYMSWYRQDPGLGLRQIYYSMNVEVTDKGDVPEGYKVSRKEKRNFPLILESPSPNQTSLYFCASSLRGRQGRGEKLFFGSGTQLSVL.